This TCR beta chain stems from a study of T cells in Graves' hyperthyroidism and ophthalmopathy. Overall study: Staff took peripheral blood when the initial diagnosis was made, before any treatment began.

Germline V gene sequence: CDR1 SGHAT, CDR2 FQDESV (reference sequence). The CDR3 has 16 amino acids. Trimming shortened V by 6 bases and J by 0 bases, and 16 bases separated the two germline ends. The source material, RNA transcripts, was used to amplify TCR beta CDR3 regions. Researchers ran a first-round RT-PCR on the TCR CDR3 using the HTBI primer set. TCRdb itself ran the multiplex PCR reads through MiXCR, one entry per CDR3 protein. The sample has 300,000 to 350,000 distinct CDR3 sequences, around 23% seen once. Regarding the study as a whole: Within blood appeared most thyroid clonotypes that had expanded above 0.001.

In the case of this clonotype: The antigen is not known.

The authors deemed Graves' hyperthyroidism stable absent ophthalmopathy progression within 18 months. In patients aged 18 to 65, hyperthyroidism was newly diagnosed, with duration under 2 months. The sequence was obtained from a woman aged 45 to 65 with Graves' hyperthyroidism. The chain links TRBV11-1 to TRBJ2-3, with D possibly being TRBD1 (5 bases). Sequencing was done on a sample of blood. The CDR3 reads CASSPNRQLSTDTQYF. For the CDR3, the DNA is TGTGCCAGCAGTCCTAACAGGCAGCTAAGCACAGATACGCAGTATTTT.